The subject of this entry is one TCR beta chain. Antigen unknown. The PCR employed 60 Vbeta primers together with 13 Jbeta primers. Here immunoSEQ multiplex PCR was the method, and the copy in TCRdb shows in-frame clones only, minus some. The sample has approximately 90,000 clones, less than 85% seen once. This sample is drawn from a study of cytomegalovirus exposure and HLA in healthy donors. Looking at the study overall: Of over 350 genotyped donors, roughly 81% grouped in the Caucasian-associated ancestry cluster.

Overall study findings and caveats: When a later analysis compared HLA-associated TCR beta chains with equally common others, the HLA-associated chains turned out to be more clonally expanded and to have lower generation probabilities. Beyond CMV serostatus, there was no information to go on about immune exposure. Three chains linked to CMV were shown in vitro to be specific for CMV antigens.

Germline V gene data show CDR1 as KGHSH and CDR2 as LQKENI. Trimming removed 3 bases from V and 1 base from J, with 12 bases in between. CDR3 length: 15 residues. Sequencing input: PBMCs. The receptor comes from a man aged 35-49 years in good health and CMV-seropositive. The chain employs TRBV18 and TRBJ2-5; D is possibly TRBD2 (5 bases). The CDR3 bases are TGTGCCAGCTCACCCCGGGGTCGGAGCCAAGAGACCCAGTACTTC. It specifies CASSPRGRSQETQYF.